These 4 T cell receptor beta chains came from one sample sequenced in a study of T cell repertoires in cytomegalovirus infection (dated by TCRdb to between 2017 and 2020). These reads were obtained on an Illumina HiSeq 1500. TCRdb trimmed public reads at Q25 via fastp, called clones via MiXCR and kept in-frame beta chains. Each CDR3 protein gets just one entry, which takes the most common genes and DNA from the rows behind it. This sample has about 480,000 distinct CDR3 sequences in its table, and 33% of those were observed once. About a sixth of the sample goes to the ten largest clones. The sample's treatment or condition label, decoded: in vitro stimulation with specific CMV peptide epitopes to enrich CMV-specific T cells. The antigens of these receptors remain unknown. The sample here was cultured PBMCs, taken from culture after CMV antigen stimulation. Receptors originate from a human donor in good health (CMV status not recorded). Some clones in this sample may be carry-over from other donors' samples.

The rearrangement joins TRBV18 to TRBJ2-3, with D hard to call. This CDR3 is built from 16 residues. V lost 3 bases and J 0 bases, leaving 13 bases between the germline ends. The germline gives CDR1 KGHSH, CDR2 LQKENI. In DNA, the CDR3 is TGTGCCAGCTCACCGAAGGCCCAGATGAGCACAGATACGCAGTATTTT. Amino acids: CASSPKAQMSTDTQYF.

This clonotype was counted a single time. CDR3: CASSPPSRDTQYF. In nucleotides, the CDR3 is TGTGCCAGCAGCCCCCCCTCGAGGGATACGCAGTATTTT. This chain uses TRBV3-1 with TRBJ2-3, with no clear D. The CDR3 spans 13 residues. V was clipped by 4 bases and J by 6 bases, with 11 bases between them. Germline loops: CDR1 LGHDT, CDR2 YNNKEL (reference sequence).

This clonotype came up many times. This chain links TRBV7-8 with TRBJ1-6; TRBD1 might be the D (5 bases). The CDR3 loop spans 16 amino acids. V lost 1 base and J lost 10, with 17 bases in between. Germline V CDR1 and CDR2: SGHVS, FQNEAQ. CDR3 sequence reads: CASSLGWDPRNSPLHF. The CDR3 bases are TGTGCCAGCAGCTTAGGTTGGGACCCGAGGAACTCACCCCTCCACTTT.

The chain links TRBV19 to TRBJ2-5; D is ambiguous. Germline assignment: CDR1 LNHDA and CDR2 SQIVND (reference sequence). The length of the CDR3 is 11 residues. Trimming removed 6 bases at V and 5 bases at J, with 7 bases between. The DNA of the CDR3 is TGTGCCAGTAGGGACCTCGAGACCCAGTACTTC. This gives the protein CASRDLETQYF. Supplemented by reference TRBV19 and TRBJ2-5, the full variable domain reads DGGITQSPKYLFRKEGQNVTLSCEQNLNHDAMYWYRQDPGQGLRLIYYSQIVNDFQKGDIAEGYSVSREKKESFPLTVTSAQKNPTAFYLCASRDLETQYFGPGTRLLVL.